This is a list of T cell receptor beta chains from one sample in a study of blood T cell repertoires in COVID-19. Libraries were prepared by immunoSEQ multiplex PCR; TCRdb keeps only in-frame clonotypes and omits some of them. The table includes 200,000 to 300,000 clones, around 88% detected once. The sequencing input was peripheral blood. These receptors were collected from a young man with active or convalescent COVID-19. Each CDR3 is given without its conserved first and last residue. Each record gives: clone size, V gene, CDR3 protein. Only part of the rows carry a size: once, few, many, or a class if the clone is expanded.

abundance: few; v_gene: TRBV25-1; CDR3aa: ASSGTGGADNEKLF
abundance: NA; v_gene: TRBV19; CDR3aa: ASRETGTGDEKLF
abundance: NA; v_gene: TRBV11-3; CDR3aa: ASSLSGNTEAF
abundance: NA; v_gene: TRBV27; CDR3aa: AIARGTYTGELF
abundance: NA; v_gene: TRBV6-1; CDR3aa: ASSEGRGSGGDEQY
abundance: NA; v_gene: TRBV30; CDR3aa: AWRTTVATNEKLF
abundance: NA; v_gene: TRBV6-1; CDR3aa: ASSELTAGHSYQPQH
abundance: NA; v_gene: TRBV5-1; CDR3aa: ASSMPGDNNEQF
abundance: NA; v_gene: TRBV3-1/TRBV3-2; CDR3aa: ASSQDRQRGSQSDTQY
abundance: once; v_gene: TRBV18; CDR3aa: ASSPSHSESGPRSSSGNTIY
abundance: NA; v_gene: TRBV4-3; CDR3aa: ASSQGGSSGANVLT
abundance: few; v_gene: TRBV10-1; CDR3aa: ASSRDRAFSGNTIY